The text below deals with one TCR beta chain. The data stem from a study of blood T cell repertoires in COVID-19. Overall study context: PBMCs, B-cell-depleted T cells, or T cells provided the cDNA or gDNA that made up the material.

Two negative PCRs, clearance, or symptom resolution characterized the recovered Cohort 3 donors. V lost 5 bases and J lost 1; bases outside the gene matches: 8. The CDR3 length is 18 residues. Germline V gene sequence: CDR1 SGHTA, CDR2 FQGNSA. The protocol was immunoSEQ multiplex PCR, while the TCRdb copy is restricted to in-frame clones and leaves out a portion. The sample holds about 200,000 clones, around 90% seen once. Source material: PBMCs or T cells enriched from blood (not recorded which). The receptor was derived from a man aged 25 to 40 who had recovered from COVID-19. This chain connects TRBV7-2 to TRBJ2-5; TRBD2 matches at 15 bases. This CDR3 reads CASSLRGTSGGFQETQYF. CDR3 DNA sequence: TGTGCCAGCAGCCTCAGAGGGACTAGCGGGGGGTTCCAAGAGACCCAGTACTTC.